A single sample gave rise to the 7 T cell receptor beta chains below, sequenced in a study of T cell responses to AZD1222 COVID-19 vaccine. Profiling relied on immunoSEQ multiplex PCR, and the TCRdb table lists in-frame clones only, not all of them. The table has about 120,000 clones, about nine tenths seen once. The input for sequencing was peripheral blood, taken 28 days after the second AZD1222 dose. These receptors all come from an adult who received the AZD1222 COVID-19 vaccine.

A single count supports this clone. The chain couples TRBV5-1 to TRBJ1-1; no clear D gene. V dropped 0 bases and J dropped 0 bases, with 6 bases sitting between them. CDR3 length: 14 amino acids. Germline lookup yields CDR1 SGHRS and CDR2 YFSETQ. CDR3 DNA sequence: TGCGCCAGCAGCTTGGGATTGATGAACACTGAAGCTTTCTTT. Translation gives CASSLGLMNTEAFF.

V usage is TRBV5-6 and J usage is TRBJ1-2; D is uncertain. The germline V gene encodes CDR1 SGHDT and CDR2 YYEEEE. Trimming removed 0 bases from V and 8 bases from J, with 11 bases in between. The CDR3 loop spans 13 amino acids. The CDR3 DNA reads as TGTGCCAGCAGCTTGGCAGCTATCGGAGGCTACACCTTC. Residues: CASSLAAIGGYTF.

The chain links TRBV6-5 to TRBJ2-7; TRBD1 aligns across 8 bases. This CDR3 region has 15 residues. With V trimmed by 0 bases and J by 3 bases, 4 bases remained unmatched. Looked up from germline, CDR1 is MNHEY and CDR2 is SVGAGI. CDR3 sequence reads: CASSYSTGENYEQYF. CDR3 bases: TGTGCCAGCAGTTACTCGACAGGGGAAAACTACGAGCAGTACTTC.

The chain combines TRBV5-4 with TRBJ2-2, with unresolved D. V lost 0 bases and J lost 5, with 2 bases in between. Germline lookup yields CDR1 SGHNT and CDR2 YYREEE (reference sequence). The CDR3 loop spans 12 amino acids. CDR3 DNA sequence: TGTGCCAGCAGCTTGGAAACCGGGGAGCTGTTTTTT. It encodes CASSLETGELFF.

The CDR3 DNA is TGTGCCAGCAGCCTCCCCGCCGGGAGGGACTATGGCTACACCTTC. Translating gives CASSLPAGRDYGYTF. J is TRBJ1-2 and V is TRBV5-8; D is ambiguous. The CDR3 runs to 15 residues. V lost 4 bases, J lost 3 bases, and 16 bases lay in between. CDR1 and CDR2 from the germline V gene are SGHTS and YDEGEE.

This clone was picked up a small number of times. The rearrangement links TRBV11-2 to TRBJ2-7, with 10 positions matching TRBD1. The germline gives CDR1 SGHAT, CDR2 FQNNGV. The junction had 9 bases not matched to a gene; V was cut back by 2 bases and J by 5 bases. The CDR3 extends over 16 amino acids. The CDR3, as DNA: TGTGCCAGCAGCTTATTCGGGACAGGGGCACTACACGAGCAGTACTTC. Translating it yields CASSLFGTGALHEQYF.

This clone was recorded once. J is TRBJ1-3 and V is TRBV3-1 (or the pseudogene TRBV3-2); no clear D. V shed 3 bases and J shed 2 bases, with 14 bases lying between them. This CDR3 spans 16 amino acids. Germline V CDR1 and CDR2: LGHDT, YNNKEL (reference sequence). CDR3: CASSQRTTGTGNTIYF. CDR3 DNA: TGTGCCAGCAGCCAGAGGACGACGGGAACTGGAAACACCATATATTTT.